This T cell receptor (beta chain) was obtained from a study of molecular identifiers for immune sequencing clone quantification. Looked up from germline, CDR1 is SGDLS and CDR2 is YYNGEE. This CDR3 contains 13 residues. A note on this clonotype: The junction departs from germline at one end; a sequencing error may be responsible.

A single record per CDR3 protein comes from TCRdb applying MiXCR to the PCR reads. This table has more than 550,000 distinct CDR3 sequences, 25% appearing once. This sequence joins TRBV9 and TRBJ2-5, with D hard to call. This clonotype originated in a human donor in good health. Some libraries in this study had Jurkat cell RNA spiked in. The sample was naive CD8+ T cells from blood, with Jurkat cell RNA spiked in. Documented subset: FACS-sorted CD8+CD4-CCR7+CD45RA+ naive T cells. CDR3 sequence (DNA): TGTGTCAGCAGCGTAGAGACACAAGAGACCCAGTACTTC. Translation: CVSSVETQETQYF.